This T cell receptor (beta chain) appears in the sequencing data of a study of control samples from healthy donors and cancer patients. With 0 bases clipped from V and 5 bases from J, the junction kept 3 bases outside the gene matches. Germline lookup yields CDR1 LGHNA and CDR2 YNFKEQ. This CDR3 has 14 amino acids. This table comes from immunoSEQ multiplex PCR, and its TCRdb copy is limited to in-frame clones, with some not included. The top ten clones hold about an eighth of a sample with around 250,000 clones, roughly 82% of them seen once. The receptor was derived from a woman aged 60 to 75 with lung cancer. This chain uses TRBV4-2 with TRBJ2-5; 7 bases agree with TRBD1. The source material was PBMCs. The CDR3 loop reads CASSQEYRGETQYF. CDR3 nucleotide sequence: TGTGCCAGCAGCCAAGAGTACAGGGGTGAGACCCAGTACTTC.